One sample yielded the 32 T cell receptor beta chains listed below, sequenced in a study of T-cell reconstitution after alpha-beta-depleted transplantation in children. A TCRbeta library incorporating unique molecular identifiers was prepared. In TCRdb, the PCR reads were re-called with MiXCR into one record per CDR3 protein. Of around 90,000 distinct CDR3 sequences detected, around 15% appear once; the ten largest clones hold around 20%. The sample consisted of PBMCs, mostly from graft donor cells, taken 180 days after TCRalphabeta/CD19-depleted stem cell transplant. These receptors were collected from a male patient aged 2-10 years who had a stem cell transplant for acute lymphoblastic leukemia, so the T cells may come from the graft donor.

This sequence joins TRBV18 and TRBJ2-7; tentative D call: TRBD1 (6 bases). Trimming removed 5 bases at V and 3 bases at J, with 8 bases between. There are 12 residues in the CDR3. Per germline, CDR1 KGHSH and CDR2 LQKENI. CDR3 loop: CASSKGGYEQYF. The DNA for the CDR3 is TGTGCCAGCTCAAAAGGGGGCTACGAGCAGTACTTC.

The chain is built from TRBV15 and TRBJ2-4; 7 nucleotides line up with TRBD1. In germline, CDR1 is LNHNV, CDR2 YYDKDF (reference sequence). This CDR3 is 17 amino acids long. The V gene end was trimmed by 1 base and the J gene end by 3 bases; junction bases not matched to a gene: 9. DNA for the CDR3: TGTGCCACCAGCAGAGGAAACAGGGGTACCGTCAAAAACATTCAGTACTTC. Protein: CATSRGNRGTVKNIQYF. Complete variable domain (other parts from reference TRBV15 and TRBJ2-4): DAMVIQNPRYQVTQFGKPVTLSCSQTLNHNVMYWYQQKSSQAPKLLFHYYDKDFNNEADTPDNFQSRRPNTSFCFLDIRSPGLGDTAMYLCATSRGNRGTVKNIQYFGAGTRLSVL.

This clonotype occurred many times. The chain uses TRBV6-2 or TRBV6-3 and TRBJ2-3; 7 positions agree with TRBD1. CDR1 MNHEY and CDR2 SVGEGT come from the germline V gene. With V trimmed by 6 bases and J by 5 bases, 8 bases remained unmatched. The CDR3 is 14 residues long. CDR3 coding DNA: TGTGCCAGCAGCTACGGGACAGAAGGAGATACGCAGTATTTT. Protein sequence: CASSYGTEGDTQYF.

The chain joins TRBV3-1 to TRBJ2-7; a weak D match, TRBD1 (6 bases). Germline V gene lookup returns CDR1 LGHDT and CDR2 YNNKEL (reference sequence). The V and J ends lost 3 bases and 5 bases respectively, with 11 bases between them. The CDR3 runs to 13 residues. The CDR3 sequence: CASSHDRINEQYF. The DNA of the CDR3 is TGTGCCAGCAGCCACGACAGGATCAACGAGCAGTACTTC.

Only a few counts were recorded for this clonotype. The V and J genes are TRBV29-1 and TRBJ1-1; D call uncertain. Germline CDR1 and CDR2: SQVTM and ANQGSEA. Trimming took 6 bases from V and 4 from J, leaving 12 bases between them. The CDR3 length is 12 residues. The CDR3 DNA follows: TGCAGCGTAAGGGTGTGGAGCACTGAAGCTTTCTTT. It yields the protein CSVRVWSTEAFF.

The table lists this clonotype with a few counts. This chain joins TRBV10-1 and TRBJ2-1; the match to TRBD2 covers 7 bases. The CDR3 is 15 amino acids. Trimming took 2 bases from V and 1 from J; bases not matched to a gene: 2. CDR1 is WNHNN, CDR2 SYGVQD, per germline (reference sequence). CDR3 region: CASSEVGLSYNEQFF. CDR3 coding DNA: TGCGCCAGCAGTGAGGTGGGACTATCCTACAATGAGCAGTTCTTC.

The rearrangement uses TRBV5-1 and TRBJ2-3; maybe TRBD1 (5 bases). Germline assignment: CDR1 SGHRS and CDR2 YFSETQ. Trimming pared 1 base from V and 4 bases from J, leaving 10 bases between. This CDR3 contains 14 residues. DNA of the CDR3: TGCGCCAGCAGCTTGAATGCAGGGTCAGATACGCAGTATTTT. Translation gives CASSLNAGSDTQYF.

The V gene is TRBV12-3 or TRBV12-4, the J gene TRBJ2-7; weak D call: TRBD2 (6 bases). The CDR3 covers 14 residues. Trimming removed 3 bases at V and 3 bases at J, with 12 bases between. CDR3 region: CASSFSAGYYEQYF. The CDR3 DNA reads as TGTGCCAGCAGTTTTTCAGCGGGCTACTACGAGCAGTACTTC.

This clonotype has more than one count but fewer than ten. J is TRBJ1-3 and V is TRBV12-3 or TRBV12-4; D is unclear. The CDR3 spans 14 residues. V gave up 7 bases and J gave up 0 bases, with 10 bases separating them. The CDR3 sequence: CASKEFSSGNTIYF. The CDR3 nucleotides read TGTGCCAGCAAAGAGTTTAGCTCTGGAAACACCATATATTTT.

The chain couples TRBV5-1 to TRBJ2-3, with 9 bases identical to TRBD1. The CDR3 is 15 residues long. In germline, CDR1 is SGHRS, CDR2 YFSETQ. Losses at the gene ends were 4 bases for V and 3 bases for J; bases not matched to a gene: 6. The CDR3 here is CASSQGQGGTDTQYF. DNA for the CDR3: TGCGCCAGCAGCCAGGGACAGGGCGGAACAGATACGCAGTATTTT.

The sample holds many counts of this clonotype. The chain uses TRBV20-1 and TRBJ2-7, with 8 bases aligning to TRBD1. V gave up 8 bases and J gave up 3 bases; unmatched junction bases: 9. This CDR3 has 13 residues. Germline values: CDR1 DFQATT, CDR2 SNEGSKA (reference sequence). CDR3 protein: CSPGQGKVYEQYF. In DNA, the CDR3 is TGCAGTCCTGGACAGGGAAAAGTCTACGAGCAGTACTTC.

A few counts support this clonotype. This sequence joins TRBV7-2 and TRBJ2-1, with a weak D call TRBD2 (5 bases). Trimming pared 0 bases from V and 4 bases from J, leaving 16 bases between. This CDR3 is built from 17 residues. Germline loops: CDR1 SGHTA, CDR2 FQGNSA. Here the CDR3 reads CASSLAATSGVYNEQFF. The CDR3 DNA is TGTGCCAGCAGCTTAGCGGCTACTAGTGGGGTTTACAATGAGCAGTTCTTC.

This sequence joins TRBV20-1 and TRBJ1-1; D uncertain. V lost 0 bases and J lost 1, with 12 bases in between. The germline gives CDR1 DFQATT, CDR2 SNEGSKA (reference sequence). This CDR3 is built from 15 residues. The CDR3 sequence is CSARDLGMSNTEAFF. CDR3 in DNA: TGCAGTGCTAGAGATCTGGGGATGTCGAACACTGAAGCTTTCTTT.

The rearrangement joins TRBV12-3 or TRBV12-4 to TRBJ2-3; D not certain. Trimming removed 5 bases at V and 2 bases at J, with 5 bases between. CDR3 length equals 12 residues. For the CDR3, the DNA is TGTGCCAGCAGTCTCCACACAGATACGCAGTATTTT. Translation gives CASSLHTDTQYF.

DNA of the CDR3: TGCGCCAGCAGATATCGCAGCTCCTACGAGCAGTACTTC. Translating it yields CASRYRSSYEQYF. The chain combines TRBV5-1 with TRBJ2-7; D gene unclear. CDR3 length: 13 amino acids. Looked up from germline, CDR1 is SGHRS and CDR2 is YFSETQ. The V end was cut by 5 bases, the J end by 0 bases, with 9 bases between.

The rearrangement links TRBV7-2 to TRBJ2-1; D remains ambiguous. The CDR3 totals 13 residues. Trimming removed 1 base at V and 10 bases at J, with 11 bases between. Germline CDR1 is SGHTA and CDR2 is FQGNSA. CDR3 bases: TGTGCCAGCAGCTTAGATAGAGACCGGGAGCAGTTCTTC. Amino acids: CASSLDRDREQFF.

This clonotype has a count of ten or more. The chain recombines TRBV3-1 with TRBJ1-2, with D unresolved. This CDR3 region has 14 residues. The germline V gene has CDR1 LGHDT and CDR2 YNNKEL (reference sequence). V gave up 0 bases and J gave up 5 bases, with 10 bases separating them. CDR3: CASSQDRGIYGYTF. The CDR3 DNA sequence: TGTGCCAGCAGCCAAGATAGAGGCATTTATGGCTACACCTTC.

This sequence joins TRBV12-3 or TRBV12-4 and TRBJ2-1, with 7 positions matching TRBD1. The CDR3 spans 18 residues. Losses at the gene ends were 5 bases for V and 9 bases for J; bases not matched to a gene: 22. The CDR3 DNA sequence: TGTGCCAGCAGTCCCTCGCGGTGGGGACAGCCTCGAACTCCTGAGCAGTTCTTC. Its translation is CASSPSRWGQPRTPEQFF.

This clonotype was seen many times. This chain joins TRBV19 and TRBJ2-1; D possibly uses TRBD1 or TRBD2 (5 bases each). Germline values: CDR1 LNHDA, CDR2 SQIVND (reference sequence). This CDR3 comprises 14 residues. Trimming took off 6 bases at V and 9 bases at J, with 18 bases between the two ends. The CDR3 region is CASRGVSLYVEQFF. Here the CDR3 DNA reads TGTGCCAGTAGGGGGGTCTCCCTTTATGTTGAGCAGTTCTTC.

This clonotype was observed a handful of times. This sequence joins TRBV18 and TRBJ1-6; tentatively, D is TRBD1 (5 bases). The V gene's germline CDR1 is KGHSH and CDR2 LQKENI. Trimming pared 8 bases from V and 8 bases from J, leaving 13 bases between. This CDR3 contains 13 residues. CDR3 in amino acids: CASTRDRDSPLHF. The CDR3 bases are TGTGCCAGCACTCGGGACCGCGATTCACCCCTCCACTTT.

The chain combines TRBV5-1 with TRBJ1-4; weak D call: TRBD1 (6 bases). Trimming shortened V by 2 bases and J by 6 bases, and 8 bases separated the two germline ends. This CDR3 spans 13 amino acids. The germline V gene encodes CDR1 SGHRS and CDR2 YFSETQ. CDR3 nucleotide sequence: TGCGCCAGCAGCTTTGGACAGTATGAAAAACTGTTTTTT. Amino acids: CASSFGQYEKLFF.

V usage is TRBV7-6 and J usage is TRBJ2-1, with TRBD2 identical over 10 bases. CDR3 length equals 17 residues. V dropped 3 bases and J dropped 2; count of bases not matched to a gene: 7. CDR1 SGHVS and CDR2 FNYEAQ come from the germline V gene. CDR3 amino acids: CASSFLAGGTPYNEQFF. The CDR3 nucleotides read TGTGCCAGCAGCTTCTTAGCGGGGGGAACACCCTACAATGAGCAGTTCTTC.

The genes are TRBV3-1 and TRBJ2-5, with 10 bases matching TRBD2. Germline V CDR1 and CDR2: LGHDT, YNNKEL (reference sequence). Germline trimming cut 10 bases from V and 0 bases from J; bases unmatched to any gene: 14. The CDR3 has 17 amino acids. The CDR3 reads CATCLRVSGGYQETQYF. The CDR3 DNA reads TGTGCCACCTGCCTGAGAGTTAGCGGGGGGTACCAAGAGACCCAGTACTTC.

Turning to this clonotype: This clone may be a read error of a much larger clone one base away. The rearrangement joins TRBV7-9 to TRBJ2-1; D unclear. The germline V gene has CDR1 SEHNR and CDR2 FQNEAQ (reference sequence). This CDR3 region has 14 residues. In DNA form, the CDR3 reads TGTGCCAGCAGCTTAGCAGGCTCCTACAGTGAGCAGTTCTTC. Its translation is CASSLAGSYSEQFF.

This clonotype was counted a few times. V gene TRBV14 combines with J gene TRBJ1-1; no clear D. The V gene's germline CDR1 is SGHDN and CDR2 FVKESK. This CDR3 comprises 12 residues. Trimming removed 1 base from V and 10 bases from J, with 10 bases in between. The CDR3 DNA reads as TGTGCCAGCAGCCAAGCGGAGGGCGGAGCTTTCTTT. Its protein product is CASSQAEGGAFF.

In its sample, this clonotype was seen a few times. This chain's CDR3 is CATSIGLAGGHQETQYF. CDR3 sequence (DNA): TGTGCCACCTCAATAGGGCTAGCGGGGGGCCACCAAGAGACCCAGTACTTC. The chain joins TRBV27 to TRBJ2-5; TRBD2 matches 11 bases. Germline V gene lookup returns CDR1 MNHEY and CDR2 SMNVEV (reference sequence). Losses at the gene ends were 10 bases for V and 0 bases for J; bases not matched to a gene: 13. The CDR3 is 17 residues long.

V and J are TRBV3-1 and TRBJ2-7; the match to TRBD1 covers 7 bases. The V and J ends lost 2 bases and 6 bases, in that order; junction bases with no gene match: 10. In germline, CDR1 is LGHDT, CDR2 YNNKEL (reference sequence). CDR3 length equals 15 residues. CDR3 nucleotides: TGTGCCAGCAGCCAATCCCCAGGGGGAAAACGCGAGCAGTACTTC. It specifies CASSQSPGGKREQYF.

The CDR3 sequence is CASSPRGSVNTEAFF. DNA of the CDR3: TGTGCCAGCTCACCACGGGGGTCCGTGAACACTGAAGCTTTCTTT. The chain recombines TRBV18 with TRBJ1-1; maybe TRBD1 (5 bases). Trimming removed 1 base from V and 0 bases from J, with 9 bases in between. Germline V lookup: CDR1 KGHSH, CDR2 LQKENI. This CDR3 is 15 amino acids long.

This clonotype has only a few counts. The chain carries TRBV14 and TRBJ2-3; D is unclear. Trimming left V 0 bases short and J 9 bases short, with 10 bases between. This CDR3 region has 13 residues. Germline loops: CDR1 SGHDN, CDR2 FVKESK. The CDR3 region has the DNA TGTGCCAGCAGCCAAGATCTGGTAGTGACGCAGTATTTT. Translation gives CASSQDLVVTQYF.

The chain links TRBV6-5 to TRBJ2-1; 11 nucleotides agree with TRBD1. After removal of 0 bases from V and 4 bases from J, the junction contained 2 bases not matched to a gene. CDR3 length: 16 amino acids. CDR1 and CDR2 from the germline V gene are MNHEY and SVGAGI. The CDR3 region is CASSYSGTGGYNEQFF. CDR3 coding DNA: TGTGCCAGCAGTTACTCCGGGACAGGGGGTTACAATGAGCAGTTCTTC.

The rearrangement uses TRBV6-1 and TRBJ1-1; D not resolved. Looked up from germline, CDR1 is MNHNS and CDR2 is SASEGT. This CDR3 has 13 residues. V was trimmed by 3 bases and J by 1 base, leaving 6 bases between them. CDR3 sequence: CASSDVRNTEAFF. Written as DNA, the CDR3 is TGTGCCAGCAGTGATGTCAGGAACACTGAAGCTTTCTTT.

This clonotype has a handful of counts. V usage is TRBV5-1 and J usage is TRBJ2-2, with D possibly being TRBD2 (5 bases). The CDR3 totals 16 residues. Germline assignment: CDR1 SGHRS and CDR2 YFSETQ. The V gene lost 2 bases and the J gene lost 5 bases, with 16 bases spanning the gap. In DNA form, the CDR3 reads TGCGCCAGCAGCTTCCTGGACTGGCTCGGGACCGGGGAGCTGTTTTTT. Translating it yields CASSFLDWLGTGELFF.